This TCR beta chain was observed in a study of T cell responses to AZD1222 COVID-19 vaccine. Broader study findings: Across the whole spike, CD4 TCRs peaked at regions 160-218 and 743-854.

Looked up from germline, CDR1 is LNHNV and CDR2 is YYDKDF (reference sequence). The CDR3 sequence is 17 residues long. V shed 0 bases, J shed 0 bases, and the junction held 7 bases outside the gene matches. Worth noting for this clone: Its antigen is undetermined.

This table comes from immunoSEQ multiplex PCR, and its TCRdb copy is limited to in-frame clones, with some not included. The table lists 120,000 or so clones, 70% to 85% of them singletons. Analysis merged second doses at about 4 or about 12 weeks. The receptor comes from an adult who received the AZD1222 COVID-19 vaccine. The sequences come from peripheral blood, collected 28 days after the second AZD1222 dose. The chain joins TRBV15 to TRBJ1-1, with 7 bases that match TRBD1. In DNA form, the CDR3 reads TGTGCCACCAGCAGAGATAGGTCAGGGACAGTGAACACTGAAGCTTTCTTT. It specifies CATSRDRSGTVNTEAFF. Using reference TRBV15 and TRBJ1-1 for the parts outside the CDR3, the full variable domain is DAMVIQNPRYQVTQFGKPVTLSCSQTLNHNVMYWYQQKSSQAPKLLFHYYDKDFNNEADTPDNFQSRRPNTSFCFLDIRSPGLGDTAMYLCATSRDRSGTVNTEAFFGQGTRLTVV.